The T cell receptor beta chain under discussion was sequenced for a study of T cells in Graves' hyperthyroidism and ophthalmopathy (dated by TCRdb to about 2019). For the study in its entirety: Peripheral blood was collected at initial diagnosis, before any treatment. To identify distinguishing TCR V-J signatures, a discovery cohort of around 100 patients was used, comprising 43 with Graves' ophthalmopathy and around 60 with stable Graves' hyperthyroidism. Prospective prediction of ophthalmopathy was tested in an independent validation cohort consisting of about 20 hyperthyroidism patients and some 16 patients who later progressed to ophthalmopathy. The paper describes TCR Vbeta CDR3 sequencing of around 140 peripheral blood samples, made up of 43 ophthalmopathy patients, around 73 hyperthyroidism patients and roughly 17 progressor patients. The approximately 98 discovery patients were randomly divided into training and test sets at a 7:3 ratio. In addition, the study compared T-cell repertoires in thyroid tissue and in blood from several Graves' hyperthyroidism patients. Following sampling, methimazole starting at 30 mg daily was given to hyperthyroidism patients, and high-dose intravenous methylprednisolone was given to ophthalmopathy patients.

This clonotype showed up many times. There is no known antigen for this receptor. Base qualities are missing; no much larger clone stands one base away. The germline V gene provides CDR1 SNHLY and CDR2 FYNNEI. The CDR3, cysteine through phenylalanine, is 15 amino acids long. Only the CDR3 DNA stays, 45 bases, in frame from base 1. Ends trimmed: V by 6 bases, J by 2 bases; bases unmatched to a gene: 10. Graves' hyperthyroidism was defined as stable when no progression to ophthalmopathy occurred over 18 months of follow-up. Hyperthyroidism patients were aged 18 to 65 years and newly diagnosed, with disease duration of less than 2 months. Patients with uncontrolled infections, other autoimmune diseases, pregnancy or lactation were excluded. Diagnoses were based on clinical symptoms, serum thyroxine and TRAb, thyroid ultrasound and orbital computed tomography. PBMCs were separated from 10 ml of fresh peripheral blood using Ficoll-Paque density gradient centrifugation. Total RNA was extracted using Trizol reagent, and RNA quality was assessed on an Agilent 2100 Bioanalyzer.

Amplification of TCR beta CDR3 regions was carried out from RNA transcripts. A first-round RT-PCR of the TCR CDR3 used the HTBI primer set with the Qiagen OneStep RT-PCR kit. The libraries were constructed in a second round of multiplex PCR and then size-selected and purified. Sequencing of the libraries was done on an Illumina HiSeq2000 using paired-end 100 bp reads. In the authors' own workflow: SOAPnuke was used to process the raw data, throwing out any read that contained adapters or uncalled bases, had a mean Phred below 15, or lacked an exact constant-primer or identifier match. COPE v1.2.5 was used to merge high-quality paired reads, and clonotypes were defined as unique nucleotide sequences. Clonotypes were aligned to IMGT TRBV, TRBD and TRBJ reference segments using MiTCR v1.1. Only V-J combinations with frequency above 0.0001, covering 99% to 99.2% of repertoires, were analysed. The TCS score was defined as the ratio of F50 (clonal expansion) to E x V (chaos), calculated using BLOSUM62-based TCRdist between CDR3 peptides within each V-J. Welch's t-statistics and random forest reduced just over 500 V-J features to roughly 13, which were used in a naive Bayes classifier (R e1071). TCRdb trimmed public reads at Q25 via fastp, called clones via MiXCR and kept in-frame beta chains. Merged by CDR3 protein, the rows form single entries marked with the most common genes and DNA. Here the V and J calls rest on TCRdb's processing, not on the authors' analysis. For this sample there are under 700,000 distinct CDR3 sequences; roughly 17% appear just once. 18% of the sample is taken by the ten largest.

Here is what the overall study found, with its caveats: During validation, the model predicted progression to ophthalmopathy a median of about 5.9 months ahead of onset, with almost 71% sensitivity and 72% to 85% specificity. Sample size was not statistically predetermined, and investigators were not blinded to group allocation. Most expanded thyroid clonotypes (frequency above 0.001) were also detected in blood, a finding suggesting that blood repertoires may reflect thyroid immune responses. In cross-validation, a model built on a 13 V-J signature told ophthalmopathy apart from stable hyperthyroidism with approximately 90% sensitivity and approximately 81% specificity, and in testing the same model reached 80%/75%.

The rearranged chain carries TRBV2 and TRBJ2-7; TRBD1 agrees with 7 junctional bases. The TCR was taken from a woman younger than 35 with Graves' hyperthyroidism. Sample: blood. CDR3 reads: CASSISEGTAYEQYF. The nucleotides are TGTGCCAGCAGCATATCTGAGGGGACAGCCTACGAGCAGTACTTC.